Presented here are 16 T cell receptor beta chains from one specimen sequenced in a study of blood T cell repertoires in COVID-19. The protocol was immunoSEQ multiplex PCR, while the TCRdb copy is restricted to in-frame clones and leaves out a portion. This table holds under 150,000 clones, 80% to 90% found once. Sequencing was carried out using peripheral blood. The receptors come from a woman in her sixties with active COVID-19.

The chain employs TRBV28 and TRBJ1-2; TRBD1 aligns across 7 bases. There are 15 residues in the CDR3. V shed 5 bases, J shed 8 bases, and the junction held 14 bases outside the gene matches. Germline assignment: CDR1 MDHEN and CDR2 SYDVKM. The CDR3 region has the DNA TGTGCCAGCAGTCCCCTTATTAGGGGGCGCGGGGGCTACACCTTC. Encoded protein: CASSPLIRGRGGYTF.

The gene calls are TRBV28 and TRBJ2-1, with 10 bases identical to TRBD1. Germline assignment: CDR1 MDHEN and CDR2 SYDVKM. This CDR3 comprises 22 residues. J gave up 6 bases and V 4 bases, and 27 bases lay outside the gene matches. CDR3 coding DNA: TGTGCCAGCAGTTACCCCCTAGCGATCGGGACAGGGGTCCCGATTAACGGCAATGAGCAGTTCTTC. Translating gives CASSYPLAIGTGVPINGNEQFF.

The rearrangement joins TRBV3-1 (or the pseudogene TRBV3-2) to TRBJ2-3; tentative D call: TRBD2 (6 bases). The CDR3 spans 14 residues. Germline CDR1 LGHDT, CDR2 YNNKEL (reference sequence). Trimming took off 4 bases at V and 1 base at J, with 9 bases between the two ends. DNA of the CDR3: TGTGCCAGCAGCCTTACGGGGGGCACAGATACGCAGTATTTT. Translated: CASSLTGGTDTQYF.

This clone appeared once. This chain joins TRBV28 and TRBJ1-4, with D perhaps matching TRBD1 (6 bases). Germline CDR1 reads MDHEN; CDR2 reads SYDVKM. The V end lost 2 bases, the J end lost 4 bases, and 8 bases lay between the germline ends. CDR3 length equals 14 residues. CDR3 coding DNA: TGTGCCAGCAGTTTACAGGGGTTTAATGAAAAACTGTTTTTT. Protein sequence: CASSLQGFNEKLFF. The full variable domain, completed using reference TRBV28 and TRBJ1-4, is DVKVTQSSRYLVKRTGEKVFLECVQDMDHENMFWYRQDPGLGLRLIYFSYDVKMKEKGDIPEGYSVSREKKERFSLILESASTNQTSMYLCASSLQGFNEKLFFGSGTQLSVL.

The sample holds a few counts of this clone. The CDR3 loop reads CASSLSGGLNNSPLHF. The CDR3 nucleotides read TGTGCCAGCAGCTTGTCGGGGGGATTAAATAATTCACCCCTCCACTTT. The genes are TRBV7-9 and TRBJ1-6, with a possible D match to TRBD1 (5 bases). Germline V gives CDR1 SEHNR, CDR2 FQNEAQ (reference sequence). Trimming cost V 3 bases and J 5 bases, with 14 bases left between them. This CDR3 region has 16 residues.

This clone was detected once. The chain joins TRBV28 to TRBJ2-3; D may be TRBD2 (6 bases). Trimming cost V 6 bases and J 5 bases, with 15 bases left between them. The germline V gene encodes CDR1 MDHEN and CDR2 SYDVKM. The CDR3 runs to 14 residues. This CDR3 is CASSVGGRGDTQYF. CDR3 sequence (DNA): TGTGCCAGCAGCGTGGGAGGCCGGGGAGATACGCAGTATTTT.

The V gene is TRBV29-1, the J gene TRBJ2-1; possibly TRBD2 for D (5 bases). V dropped 0 bases and J dropped 4 bases, with 10 bases sitting between them. Germline lookup yields CDR1 SQVTM and CDR2 ANQGSEA. The CDR3 sequence is 14 residues long. CDR3 in amino acids: CSVEDNQRYNEQFF. Written as DNA, the CDR3 is TGCAGCGTTGAAGATAACCAGCGGTACAATGAGCAGTTCTTC.

CDR3 coding DNA: TGTGCCAGCAGTTTAGGGTCGACAGGGCCTGAGACCCAGTACTTC. Protein sequence: CASSLGSTGPETQYF. The chain uses TRBV28 and TRBJ2-5; 7 bases map to TRBD1. Trimming took 2 bases from V and 5 from J; bases not matched to a gene: 8. CDR3 length equals 15 residues. Germline V gene sequence: CDR1 MDHEN, CDR2 SYDVKM. Full variable domain (remainder filled in from reference TRBV28 and TRBJ2-5): DVKVTQSSRYLVKRTGEKVFLECVQDMDHENMFWYRQDPGLGLRLIYFSYDVKMKEKGDIPEGYSVSREKKERFSLILESASTNQTSMYLCASSLGSTGPETQYFGPGTRLLVL.

This chain links TRBV28 with TRBJ2-7; TRBD1 agrees at 8 bases. Germline lookup yields CDR1 MDHEN and CDR2 SYDVKM. J lost 3 bases, V lost 5 bases, and 9 bases had no gene match. There are 15 residues in the CDR3. CDR3: CASSLTGTGLYEQYF. The CDR3 DNA follows: TGTGCCAGCAGTCTCACCGGGACAGGCCTCTACGAGCAGTACTTC.

The gene calls are TRBV7-2 and TRBJ2-7; 10 nucleotides agree with TRBD1. The CDR3 loop spans 16 amino acids. From germline, CDR1 is SGHTA and CDR2 FQGNSA. After removal of 2 bases from V and 3 bases from J, the junction contained 7 bases not matched to a gene. The CDR3 coding sequence is TGTGCCAGCAGCTTATACCGGCGGGACAGGGGCTACGAGCAGTACTTC. It specifies CASSLYRRDRGYEQYF. Filled out from reference TRBV7-2 and TRBJ2-7, the complete variable domain reads GAGVSQSPSNKVTEKGKDVELRCDPISGHTALYWYRQSLGQGLEFLIYFQGNSAPDKSGLPSDRFSAERTGGSVSTLTIQRTQQEDSAVYLCASSLYRRDRGYEQYFGPGTRLTVT.

In nucleotides, the CDR3 is TGTGCCAGCAGCTGGGGACAGGGCGGAACTTTAGAGACCCAGTACTTC. Translating gives CASSWGQGGTLETQYF. The V call is TRBV5-6, the J call TRBJ2-5; 9 bases are a match to TRBD1. The CDR3 contains 16 residues. Looked up from germline, CDR1 is SGHDT and CDR2 is YYEEEE. The trim removed 3 bases at V and 4 bases at J, leaving 10 bases unmatched.

This chain uses TRBV5-1 with TRBJ2-7, with D perhaps TRBD2 (7 bases). The CDR3 is 15 residues long. Germline V CDR1 and CDR2: SGHRS, YFSETQ. V lost 4 bases and J lost 2, with 16 bases in between. Here the CDR3 reads CASSRGDKPTYEQYF. In DNA form, the CDR3 reads TGCGCCAGCAGCCGGGGGGACAAACCTACCTACGAGCAGTACTTC.

This clone was picked up a small number of times. J is TRBJ2-7 and V is TRBV7-9; the match to TRBD2 covers 10 bases. Trimming at V came to 5 bases and at J to 6 bases, leaving 1 base not matched to a gene. Germline CDR1 SEHNR, CDR2 FQNEAQ (reference sequence). This CDR3 is built from 12 residues. This CDR3 is CASSGLAAEQYF. The CDR3 nucleotides read TGTGCCAGCAGCGGACTAGCGGCCGAGCAGTACTTC.

The genes are TRBV5-6 and TRBJ2-7; TRBD2 agrees at 11 bases. Per the germline V gene, CDR1 is SGHDT and CDR2 is YYEEEE. The V gene end was trimmed by 4 bases and the J gene end by 5 bases; junction bases not matched to a gene: 14. The CDR3 has 17 amino acids. The CDR3 nucleotides are TGTGCCAGCAGCGGAGGGATCCCGGGACTAGCGGCAAACGAGCAGTACTTC. It codes for CASSGGIPGLAANEQYF.

The V and J genes are TRBV9 and TRBJ2-1; tentative D call: TRBD2 (6 bases). The V and J ends lost 2 bases and 0 bases respectively, with 12 bases between them. The CDR3 sequence is 16 residues long. In germline, CDR1 is SGDLS, CDR2 YYNGEE. The CDR3 region is CASSVLSGYSYNEQFF. CDR3 DNA sequence: TGTGCCAGCAGCGTTCTTAGCGGTTACTCCTACAATGAGCAGTTCTTC.

The gene calls are TRBV7-9 and TRBJ2-7; 7 nucleotides agree with TRBD2. Germline V gives CDR1 SEHNR, CDR2 FQNEAQ (reference sequence). The CDR3 sequence is 16 residues long. The trim removed 4 bases at V and 5 bases at J, leaving 14 bases unmatched. The CDR3 region has the DNA TGTGCCAGCAGCTCCCGCGGGGACTACCCGGGGGACGAGCAGTACTTC. Translating it yields CASSSRGDYPGDEQYF.